This T cell receptor beta chain was captured in a study of blood T cell repertoires in COVID-19. Study-level background: COVID-19 samples, acute and convalescent, were from the United States, Italy and Spain. In each case, the material was cDNA or gDNA derived from T cells, B-cell-depleted T cells, or PBMCs.

Per the original methods: From reference gene primer amplification, estimates of nucleated cell counts were derived. Libraries were prepared by immunoSEQ multiplex PCR; TCRdb keeps only in-frame clonotypes and omits some of them. V and J calls and clone size are as listed in that table; D and trimming were resolved from the DNA. Of 95,000 to 150,000 clones in the sample, more than 75% are singletons; the top ten hold approximately 1.5%. Trimming shortened V by 4 bases and J by 4 bases, and 16 bases separated the two germline ends. The CDR3 extends over 15 amino acids. Germline CDR1 is MGHRA and CDR2 is YSYEKL.

The receptor was isolated from a human donor in a cohort sampled during active COVID-19. The sample consisted of peripheral blood. The rearrangement links TRBV4-1 to TRBJ1-2, with D maybe TRBD1 (5 bases). The CDR3 reads CASSRDSWSVYGYTF. CDR3 in DNA: TGCGCCAGCAGCCGGGACTCCTGGAGTGTCTATGGCTACACCTTC.